The clone carrying this TCR beta chain was counted many times. Antigen specificity is unknown. Treatment of any kind had been given to no patient before thyroid surgery. Per the original methods: The study built a papillary thyroid cancer distant-metastasis classifier from CDR3 differences across clinicopathological groups. TCRdb re-clonotyped the PCR reads through MiXCR. TCRdb, not the original authors, processed these V and J calls. The sample carries around 26,000 clones, roughly 13% recorded once. Trimming removed 0 bases at V and 0 bases at J, with 15 bases between. Germline CDR1 and CDR2: MNHNS and SASEGT. The CDR3 is made up of 18 amino acids. The entry originates in a study of metastatic and nonmetastatic thyroid tumors. Turning to the study itself: For malignant and benign thyroid patients, tumor or nodule tissue and blood were the sources whose repertoires were compared.

Study-wide results and caveats: TCR beta diversity was reportedly significantly higher in malignant thyroid tumors than benign nodules, in blood and tumor.

The chain couples TRBV6-1 to TRBJ2-4; D possibly matches TRBD1 or TRBD2 (6 bases each). The sample taken for sequencing was blood. The source of this sequence is a female donor with papillary thyroid cancer or a benign thyroid nodule (not recorded which). Some clones in this sample may be carry-over from other donors' samples. The CDR3 sequence: CASSEAGGGRLAKNIQYF. CDR3 DNA: TGTGCCAGCAGTGAAGCGGGGGGCGGCAGGCTAGCCAAAAACATTCAGTACTTC.